These 11 T cell receptor beta chains were all obtained from the same sample, sequenced in a study of T-cell reconstitution after alpha-beta-depleted transplantation in children. A library of TCRbeta sequences, prepared with unique molecular identifiers, was generated. TCRdb re-analysed the PCR reads in MiXCR, keeping a single row per CDR3 protein. Of hundreds of thousands of distinct CDR3 sequences in the sample, 10% were seen once. Source: PBMCs, taken before TCRalphabeta/CD19-depleted stem cell transplant. Receptors were obtained from a boy in the first two years of life with acute myeloid leukemia, due to receive a stem cell transplant.

This clonotype was seen many times. This chain connects TRBV27 to TRBJ2-7; D gene unclear. The CDR3 sequence is 15 residues long. V shed 5 bases and J shed 4 bases, with 18 bases lying between them. Looked up from germline, CDR1 is MNHEY and CDR2 is SMNVEV (reference sequence). The chain's CDR3 is CASSLNGVGWYEQYF. The CDR3 DNA reads as TGTGCCAGCAGTCTAAATGGGGTGGGTTGGTACGAGCAGTACTTC.

In this sample, this clonotype turned up many times. J is TRBJ2-7 and V is TRBV10-3; D is undetermined. The CDR3 sequence is 9 residues long. The V and J ends lost 8 bases and 5 bases respectively, with 4 bases between them. Germline lookup yields CDR1 ENHRY and CDR2 SYGVKD. CDR3 amino acids: CAIGHEQYF. CDR3 bases: TGTGCCATCGGCCACGAGCAGTACTTC.

As regards this clonotype: A much larger clone is a single base away; this may be a read error. V is TRBV7-2 and J is TRBJ2-2, with 10 bases matching TRBD2. This CDR3 comprises 16 residues. CDR1 is SGHTA, CDR2 FQGNSA, per germline. The CDR3 DNA reads as TGTGCCAGCAGCCTAAGCGGGGGGGGAAACACCGGGAAGCTGTTTTTT. Amino acids: CASSLSGGGNTGKLFF.

This clonotype was seen at least ten times. V and J are TRBV29-1 and TRBJ2-7; D remains ambiguous. Per the germline V gene, CDR1 is SQVTM and CDR2 is ANQGSEA. The CDR3 totals 10 residues. V lost 0 bases to trimming and J lost 5 bases, with 2 bases between them. The CDR3 region is CSVEENEQYF. The CDR3 DNA follows: TGCAGCGTTGAAGAAAACGAGCAGTACTTC.

This clonotype occurred many times. J is TRBJ2-2 and V is TRBV5-1; D is unclear. Trimming cost V 5 bases and J 6 bases, with 5 bases left between them. This CDR3 has 11 residues. Germline-derived CDR1 and CDR2 are SGHRS and YFSETQ. The CDR3 region has the DNA TGCGCCAGCAGAACGGCCGGGGAGCTGTTTTTT. Amino acid sequence: CASRTAGELFF.

In its sample, this clonotype was seen many times. This sequence joins TRBV9 and TRBJ2-7; 12 bases match TRBD2. V lost 3 bases and J lost 3; bases outside the gene matches: 4. Germline V gene lookup returns CDR1 SGDLS and CDR2 YYNGEE. The CDR3 contains 15 residues. The CDR3 nucleotides read TGTGCCAGCAGCGGGACTAGCGGGGCCTTCTACGAGCAGTACTTC. Amino acid sequence: CASSGTSGAFYEQYF.

As to this clonotype: With a much larger clone just one base away, this may be a read error. The V call is TRBV28, the J call TRBJ2-1; the D is unclear. V was trimmed by 6 bases and J by 7 bases, leaving 16 bases between them. The germline V gene has CDR1 MDHEN and CDR2 SYDVKM. The CDR3 sequence is 14 residues long. CDR3 sequence (DNA): TGTGCCAGCAGGGAGCCCCGAACCGGGAATGAGCAGTTCTTC. Its protein is CASREPRTGNEQFF.

The chain carries TRBV4-1 and TRBJ2-3; 9 nucleotides agree with TRBD2. V lost 1 base, J lost 2 bases, and 4 bases stayed unmatched. CDR3 size: 16 residues. From germline, CDR1 is MGHRA and CDR2 YSYEKL. CDR3 sequence: CASSQGSSGVTDTQYF. In DNA form, the CDR3 reads TGCGCCAGCAGCCAAGGATCTAGCGGGGTCACAGATACGCAGTATTTT.

This clonotype was picked up many times. The DNA of the CDR3 is TGTGCCAGCAGTTTATTAGGGGTCTCTGGCTACACCTTC. Residues: CASSLLGVSGYTF. The chain carries TRBV12-3 or TRBV12-4 and TRBJ1-2, with D perhaps TRBD1 (5 bases). V was clipped by 2 bases and J by 7 bases, with 11 bases between them. This CDR3 spans 13 amino acids.

This clonotype showed up many times. The V call is TRBV20-1, the J call TRBJ1-2; possibly TRBD1 for D (6 bases). Trimming removed 7 bases from V and 7 bases from J, with 13 bases in between. Germline V gene sequence: CDR1 DFQATT, CDR2 SNEGSKA (reference sequence). The CDR3 covers 11 residues. For the CDR3, the DNA is TGCAGTGACCTAGTAGGGGGTGGCTACACCTTC. Translated, it gives CSDLVGGGYTF.

This clonotype was counted ten times or more. The CDR3 region is CSVPGLAGAVEQFF. Here the CDR3 DNA reads TGCAGCGTTCCCGGACTAGCGGGAGCGGTTGAGCAGTTCTTC. The V call is TRBV29-1, the J call TRBJ2-1; 13 bases align to TRBD2. CDR3 size: 14 residues. Germline loops: CDR1 SQVTM, CDR2 ANQGSEA. The V segment lost 5 bases and the J segment 9 bases; nucleotides outside the gene matches: 7.